Reported below is one T cell receptor beta chain. No antigen is known for it. No much larger clonotype is one base removed from it; base qualities were not supplied. The collaborating institutions used their own protocols to collect whole blood in K2EDTA tubes. For TCRbeta analysis, collaborator samples were shipped as frozen whole blood, as isolated PBMCs, or as DNA extracted from either sample type. The immunoSEQ Assay, a bias-controlled multiplex PCR, was used to amplify TCRbeta CDR3 regions from genomic DNA. The published analysis was carried out like this. Within the assay, amplification of reference gene primers was used to estimate how many nucleated cells each sample contained. To quantify the absolute abundance of each unique TCRbeta CDR3 rearrangement, sequence reads were collapsed and filtered. For each sample, productive Simpson clonality was calculated as the square root of Simpson's diversity index across productive rearrangements. The table was pulled from immuneACCESS by TCRdb, which kept in-frame rearrangements only. Such tables lose some clones; where checked, under half of the loss comes from unresolved V genes, and the rest has no known cause. Clone size and the V and J calls come from that table; the DNA yielded D and trimming. This sample has approximately 50,000 clones in its table, and around nine tenths of those were observed once. 7.8% of the sample is taken by the ten largest.

The data derive from a study of blood T cell repertoires in COVID-19 (dated by TCRdb to the early 2020s). Background for the entire study: Samples from collaborators originated in the United States, Italy and Spain and spanned both the acute and convalescent phases of COVID-19. The prospective study material was composed of cDNA or gDNA derived from T cells, B-cell-depleted T cells, or PBMCs. Subjects who had been exposed to COVID-19, were actively infected with it, or had recovered from it provided the deeply sampled blood TCRbeta repertoires that made up the dataset. The repertoires were made available in a free public database intended to serve as a resource for research on the immune response to SARS-CoV-2. The samples were drawn from the first 160 participants of the ongoing ImmuneRACE study and from 1,200 or so subjects provided by 6 global collaborators. Nearly every sample came with metadata listing a de-identified subject ID, COVID-19 status, age in years and sex. Where available, HLA class I and class II types were taken from metadata supplied by the sample provider and were not determined by assay-based typing.

Trimming leaves V shorter by 1 base and J shorter by 3 bases, with the junction holding 5 bases beyond the gene matches. The CDR3 holds 15 amino acids from the cysteine to the phenylalanine. CDR3 DNA only is kept here, 45 bases in frame from base 1. CDR1 and CDR2 were assigned from the germline V gene as LGHNA and YSLEER. Broad study findings and their caveats: The amount of clinical and demographic metadata varied by source and participant and was provided uncurated.

What was sequenced was peripheral blood. The rearranged chain carries TRBV4-3 and TRBJ2-7; 8 bases in the junction line up with TRBD2. The clonotype comes from a man aged 50-60 years with active COVID-19. The sequenced DNA is TGCGCCAGCAGCCAAGCCCTGGCGGGGGGCTACGAGCAGTACTTC. The translation is CASSQALAGGYEQYF.